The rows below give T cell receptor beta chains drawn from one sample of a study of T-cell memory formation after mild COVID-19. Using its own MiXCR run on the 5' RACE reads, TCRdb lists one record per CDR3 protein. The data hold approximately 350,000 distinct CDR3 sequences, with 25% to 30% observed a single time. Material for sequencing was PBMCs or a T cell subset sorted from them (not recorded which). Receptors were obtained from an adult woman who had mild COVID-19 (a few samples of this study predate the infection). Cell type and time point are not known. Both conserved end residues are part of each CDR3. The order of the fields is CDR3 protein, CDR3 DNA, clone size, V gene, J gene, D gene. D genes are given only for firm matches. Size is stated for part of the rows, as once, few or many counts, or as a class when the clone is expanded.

cdr3_aa: CASSLRGPEDTQYF
cdr3_nt: TGTGCCAGCAGTTTAAGGGGGCCGGAAGATACGCAGTATTTT
clone_size: -
v_call: TRBV6-5
j_call: TRBJ2-3
d_call: TRBD1

cdr3_aa: CSARERGGINSPLHF
cdr3_nt: TGCAGTGCTAGGGAAAGGGGAGGAATCAATTCACCCCTCCACTTT
clone_size: -
v_call: TRBV20-1
j_call: TRBJ1-6
d_call: -

cdr3_aa: CASSPGDEPQHF
cdr3_nt: TGTGCCAGCAGTCCGGGGGACGAGCCCCAGCATTTT
clone_size: -
v_call: TRBV12-3/TRBV12-4
j_call: TRBJ1-5
d_call: -

cdr3_aa: CASSQELGGGNTEAFF
cdr3_nt: TGTGCCAGCAGCCAAGAATTGGGCGGCGGGAACACTGAAGCTTTCTTT
clone_size: -
v_call: TRBV3-1
j_call: TRBJ1-1
d_call: -

cdr3_aa: CASSPSRIANYGYTF
cdr3_nt: TGTGCCAGCAGCCCCTCCAGGATCGCCAACTATGGCTACACCTTC
clone_size: -
v_call: TRBV7-9
j_call: TRBJ1-2
d_call: -

cdr3_aa: CASSQSRDTQYF
cdr3_nt: TGTGCCAGCAGCCAATCGCGTGATACGCAGTATTTT
clone_size: few
v_call: TRBV16
j_call: TRBJ2-3
d_call: -

cdr3_aa: CATSRGTLGQARETQYF
cdr3_nt: TGTGCCACCAGCAGAGGGACCCTGGGACAGGCCCGGGAGACCCAGTACTTC
clone_size: -
v_call: TRBV15
j_call: TRBJ2-5
d_call: TRBD1

cdr3_aa: CASSLRQGRAKNIQYF
cdr3_nt: TGTGCCAGCAGTTTAAGGCAAGGGAGAGCCAAAAACATTCAGTACTTC
clone_size: -
v_call: TRBV27
j_call: TRBJ2-4
d_call: -

cdr3_aa: CASSSYDRGMYEQYF
cdr3_nt: TGTGCCAGCAGTTCTTATGACAGGGGGATGTACGAGCAGTACTTC
clone_size: few
v_call: TRBV12-3/TRBV12-4
j_call: TRBJ2-7
d_call: TRBD1

cdr3_aa: CASSASPEGGTKSGYGYTF
cdr3_nt: TGTGCCAGCAGCGCCAGCCCTGAGGGGGGGACCAAGTCTGGCTATGGCTACACCTTC
clone_size: few
v_call: TRBV9
j_call: TRBJ1-2
d_call: -

cdr3_aa: CASTSGLYDYEQYF
cdr3_nt: TGTGCCAGCACCAGTGGTCTGTATGACTACGAGCAGTACTTC
clone_size: -
v_call: TRBV6-1
j_call: TRBJ2-7
d_call: -

cdr3_aa: CATSSGGVRAYEQYF
cdr3_nt: TGTGCCACCAGCAGTGGCGGGGTGAGGGCCTACGAGCAGTACTTC
clone_size: -
v_call: TRBV15
j_call: TRBJ2-7
d_call: -

cdr3_aa: CASSYGGVNEQFF
cdr3_nt: TGTGCCAGCAGTTACGGGGGAGTCAATGAGCAGTTCTTC
clone_size: few
v_call: TRBV6-5
j_call: TRBJ2-1
d_call: -

cdr3_aa: CSARGEMSYYEQYF
cdr3_nt: TGCAGTGCTAGGGGCGAGATGTCCTACTACGAGCAGTACTTC
clone_size: -
v_call: TRBV20-1
j_call: TRBJ2-7
d_call: -

cdr3_aa: CASSEAVEWEPDGYTF
cdr3_nt: TGTGCCAGCAGTGAAGCGGTCGAGTGGGAGCCGGATGGCTACACCTTC
clone_size: -
v_call: TRBV6-1
j_call: TRBJ1-2
d_call: -

cdr3_aa: CASSLAGGLSYGYTF
cdr3_nt: TGTGCCAGCAGTCTCGCAGGGGGCTTGAGCTATGGCTACACCTTC
clone_size: few
v_call: TRBV12-3/TRBV12-4
j_call: TRBJ1-2
d_call: TRBD1

cdr3_aa: CSVEGGWTDTQYF
cdr3_nt: TGCAGCGTTGAGGGAGGGTGGACAGATACGCAGTATTTT
clone_size: few
v_call: TRBV29-1
j_call: TRBJ2-3
d_call: TRBD2

cdr3_aa: CSGGGNYEQYF
cdr3_nt: TGCAGTGGGGGGGGTAACTACGAGCAGTACTTC
clone_size: -
v_call: TRBV20-1
j_call: TRBJ2-7
d_call: TRBD2

cdr3_aa: CSARDRPGLLSGNTIYF
cdr3_nt: TGCAGTGCTAGAGATCGGCCAGGGCTACTCTCTGGAAACACCATATATTTT
clone_size: -
v_call: TRBV20-1
j_call: TRBJ1-3
d_call: -

cdr3_aa: CASSQARLTGELFF
cdr3_nt: TGTGCCAGCAGCCAAGCTCGCCTAACCGGGGAGCTGTTTTTT
clone_size: few
v_call: TRBV3-1
j_call: TRBJ2-2
d_call: -

cdr3_aa: CAWSERLAGGNEQFF
cdr3_nt: TGTGCCTGGAGTGAGCGACTAGCGGGGGGCAATGAGCAGTTCTTC
clone_size: -
v_call: TRBV30
j_call: TRBJ2-1
d_call: TRBD2

cdr3_aa: CASSLVGGSSDTQYF
cdr3_nt: TGTGCCAGCAGCTTAGTTGGTGGGAGTTCAGATACGCAGTATTTT
clone_size: -
v_call: TRBV11-3
j_call: TRBJ2-3
d_call: -

cdr3_aa: CSGRSENTEAFF
cdr3_nt: TGCAGTGGCCGGTCTGAGAACACTGAAGCTTTCTTT
clone_size: -
v_call: TRBV20-1
j_call: TRBJ1-1
d_call: -

cdr3_aa: CASSLDRAGTDTQYF
cdr3_nt: TGTGCCAGCAGCTTAGATAGGGCGGGCACAGATACGCAGTATTTT
clone_size: -
v_call: TRBV7-2
j_call: TRBJ2-3
d_call: -

cdr3_aa: CASSLPGLKNEQFF
cdr3_nt: TGTGCCAGCAGCCTACCGGGACTAAAAAATGAGCAGTTCTTC
clone_size: many
v_call: TRBV11-2
j_call: TRBJ2-1
d_call: TRBD2

cdr3_aa: CAWKKSWGQETQYF
cdr3_nt: TGTGCCTGGAAGAAGAGCTGGGGGCAAGAGACCCAGTACTTC
clone_size: -
v_call: TRBV30
j_call: TRBJ2-5
d_call: -

cdr3_aa: CASSDLQGGNEQYF
cdr3_nt: TGCGCCAGCAGTGACCTACAAGGGGGTAACGAGCAGTACTTC
clone_size: -
v_call: TRBV10-2
j_call: TRBJ2-7
d_call: -

cdr3_aa: CASSIDRSSEQYF
cdr3_nt: TGTGCCAGTAGTATAGATCGGTCCTCCGAGCAGTACTTC
clone_size: -
v_call: TRBV19
j_call: TRBJ2-7
d_call: -

cdr3_aa: CASSVEGWASTEAFF
cdr3_nt: TGTGCCAGCAGCGTAGAGGGGTGGGCGAGCACTGAAGCTTTCTTT
clone_size: -
v_call: TRBV9
j_call: TRBJ1-1
d_call: -

cdr3_aa: CASSQDHGEYNEQFF
cdr3_nt: TGTGCCAGCAGCCAAGATCACGGGGAATACAATGAGCAGTTCTTC
clone_size: few
v_call: TRBV3-1
j_call: TRBJ2-1
d_call: -

cdr3_aa: CSATAGAYEQYF
cdr3_nt: TGCAGTGCGACGGCAGGAGCCTACGAGCAGTACTTC
clone_size: few
v_call: TRBV20-1
j_call: TRBJ2-7
d_call: -

cdr3_aa: CASSYRDRDGYTF
cdr3_nt: TGTGCCAGCAGTTACAGGGACAGGGACGGCTACACCTTC
clone_size: few
v_call: TRBV6-6
j_call: TRBJ1-2
d_call: TRBD1

cdr3_aa: CASSLVPGLAGSEQETQYF
cdr3_nt: TGCGCCAGCAGCTTGGTTCCGGGACTAGCGGGGTCAGAGCAAGAGACCCAGTACTTC
clone_size: -
v_call: TRBV5-1
j_call: TRBJ2-5
d_call: TRBD2

cdr3_aa: CSAREWGDSQANVLTF
cdr3_nt: TGCAGTGCTAGAGAGTGGGGGGACAGTCAGGCCAACGTCCTGACTTTC
clone_size: few
v_call: TRBV20-1
j_call: TRBJ2-6
d_call: -

cdr3_aa: CASSYGPSVVYEQYF
cdr3_nt: TGTGCCAGCAGTTACGGTCCTAGCGTAGTCTACGAGCAGTACTTC
clone_size: few
v_call: TRBV6-6
j_call: TRBJ2-7
d_call: -

cdr3_aa: CASSAASMGVTYEQYF
cdr3_nt: TGTGCCAGCAGCGCCGCTTCTATGGGGGTGACCTACGAGCAGTACTTT
clone_size: -
v_call: TRBV11-3
j_call: TRBJ2-7
d_call: -

cdr3_aa: CASSLRPGVGETQYF
cdr3_nt: TGTGCCAGCAGCTTACGGCCGGGGGTGGGAGAGACCCAGTACTTC
clone_size: -
v_call: TRBV7-2
j_call: TRBJ2-5
d_call: -

cdr3_aa: CASSRGIAGGNYEQYF
cdr3_nt: TGCGCCAGCAGCCGAGGGATCGCAGGGGGTAACTACGAGCAGTACTTC
clone_size: -
v_call: TRBV4-1
j_call: TRBJ2-7
d_call: TRBD1

cdr3_aa: CASSTSLAYNEQFF
cdr3_nt: TGCGCCAGCAGCACTAGTTTGGCCTACAATGAGCAGTTCTTC
clone_size: many
v_call: TRBV5-1
j_call: TRBJ2-1
d_call: -

cdr3_aa: CASSSDRGPYEQYF
cdr3_nt: TGCGCCAGCAGCTCGGACAGGGGGCCCTACGAGCAGTACTTC
clone_size: many
v_call: TRBV5-1
j_call: TRBJ2-7
d_call: TRBD1

cdr3_aa: CASRGQFNEQYF
cdr3_nt: TGTGCCAGCAGGGGACAGTTCAACGAGCAGTACTTC
clone_size: few
v_call: TRBV5-6
j_call: TRBJ2-7
d_call: TRBD1

cdr3_aa: CATSDPGTGDQPQHF
cdr3_nt: TGTGCCACCAGTGATCCCGGGACAGGGGACCAGCCCCAGCATTTT
clone_size: few
v_call: TRBV24-1
j_call: TRBJ1-5
d_call: TRBD1

cdr3_aa: CASSLSLGTATDTQYF
cdr3_nt: TGTGCCAGCAGCTTAAGTCTTGGGACAGCCACAGATACGCAGTATTTT
clone_size: once
v_call: TRBV7-3
j_call: TRBJ2-3
d_call: TRBD1